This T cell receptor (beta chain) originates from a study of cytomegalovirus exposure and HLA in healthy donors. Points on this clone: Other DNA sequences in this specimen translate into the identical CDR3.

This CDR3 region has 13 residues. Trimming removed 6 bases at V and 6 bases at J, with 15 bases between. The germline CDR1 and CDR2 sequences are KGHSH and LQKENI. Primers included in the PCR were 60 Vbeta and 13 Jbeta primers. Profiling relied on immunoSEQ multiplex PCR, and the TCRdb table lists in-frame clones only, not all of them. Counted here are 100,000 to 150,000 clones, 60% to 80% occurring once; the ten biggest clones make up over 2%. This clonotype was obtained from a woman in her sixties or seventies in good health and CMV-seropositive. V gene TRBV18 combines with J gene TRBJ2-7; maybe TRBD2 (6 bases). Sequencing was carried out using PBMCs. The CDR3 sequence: CASSPPGEGEQYF. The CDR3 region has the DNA TGTGCCAGCTCCCCGCCGGGAGAGGGCGAGCAGTACTTC.